This TCR beta chain was recorded in a study of blood T cells in healthy people across ages (dated by TCRdb to between 2014 and 2017). Broadly, across the study: In model experiments, roughly one uniquely barcoded TCR beta cDNA molecule per two T cells was captured by template switching. To avoid experimental bias, donors of different ages were spread randomly across the sequencing lanes. The study measured age-related changes in TCR beta repertoire diversity using deep sequencing normalized with unique cDNA molecular identifiers. Four age groups were formed from the donors: young (average 16 years), middle-aged (around 40), aged (about 62) and long-lived (around 82). Two additional independent replicas of 1 million unique cDNA reads from the same blood draw were analyzed for two donors (one aged 18 to 30 and one aged 80 or older). On the study overall, not on this receptor specifically: Observed TCR beta diversity per million T cells fell roughly linearly with age, and a significant reduction was already apparent by age about 38. The CMV infection status of donors was not known, potentially confounding age-related changes in expanded clonotypes. Compared with the aged group, more naive CD4+ T cells, fewer expanded clones and increased TCR diversity were shown by the long-lived group, suggesting age selection. Conclusive comparison of naive and antigen-experienced compartments was prevented by the profiling of bulk unsorted PBMCs. A strong correlation was found between observed TCR beta diversity and the percentage of naive T cells measured by flow cytometry. Total diversity estimates from one million sequenced T cells were considered lower bounds and underestimates.

Libraries were constructed by 5' RACE. Sequencing used an Illumina HiSeq 2500. A second roughly 7 to 11 cycle PCR used a sample-barcoded 5' primer and a J-beta primer mix. Each TCR beta cDNA molecule received a unique molecular identifier from a template-switch 5' adaptor carrying 12 random nucleotides. At least 3 million CDR3-containing paired-end reads were obtained from each sample. First-strand cDNA was synthesized from all RNA with the Mint cDNA synthesis kit, primed by a TRBC-specific oligonucleotide. Following uracil-DNA glycosylase treatment, a first 18-cycle PCR with universal primers M1SS and BC2_uni_R was performed on all cDNA. As for the original processing: For normalization, 1 million high-quality reads were randomly selected from each sample, with every read carrying a distinct molecular identifier. Reads sharing molecular identifiers were discarded rather than binned into consensus sequences. MiTCR, run with a Q25 quality threshold and the strictest error-elimination algorithm, handled CDR3 identification, clonotype clustering and error correction. Lower-bound total TCR beta diversity was estimated with a nonparametric unseen species model using Euler transformation. TCRdb's own reprocessing of the public reads used fastp at Q25 and MiXCR and kept productive beta chains. For every CDR3 protein sequence, its rows merge into one entry that carries the most common genes and DNA. The V and J calls and clone size come from TCRdb's table, not from the authors' own analysis. This sample comprises over 600,000 distinct CDR3 sequences, roughly 21% of them detected only once. The ten most abundant clones make up 3.5% to 4% of the sample.

The donors were 40 or so Caucasian individuals from Russia, aged roughly 6 to 100 years, who were systemically healthy. Each donor gave roughly 11 milliliters of peripheral blood, drawn into EDTA-treated Vacutainer tubes. Ficoll-Paque density-gradient centrifugation was used to isolate PBMCs, with at least 6.5 million obtained per sample. Total RNA, at least 6 micrograms per sample, was extracted from PBMCs with Trizol reagent. Naive CD45RAhigh/CD27high T cell percentages were measured by flow cytometry on a PBMC aliquot from every donor. In the case of this clonotype: The clone's antigen remains unknown. No base quality values were provided; no much bigger clone lies one nucleotide off.

Sequencing was carried out using blood. The TCR was taken from a man between 65 and 85 years old in good health.

The CDR3: CASSPGTGPSYGYTF. The nucleotide sequence is given as TGTGCCAGCAGCCCTGGGACAGGACCCTCCTATGGCTACACCTTC. The rearranged chain carries TRBV9 and TRBJ1-2, with 8 central nucleotides matching TRBD1. Compared with germline, V lacks 4 bases and J lacks 4 bases; bases without a gene match: 9. Reading from cysteine to phenylalanine, the CDR3 counts 15 amino acids. The retained sequence is limited to the CDR3, 45 bases, with the frame set at the first base. The germline V gene sets CDR1 to SGDLS and CDR2 to YYNGEE.